The sequence of this T cell receptor beta chain was determined in a study of blood T cell repertoires in COVID-19. Study-level information: The United States, Italy and Spain supplied acute and convalescent COVID-19 samples. Nucleic acid was either cDNA or gDNA, and it came from T cells, B-cell-depleted T cells, or PBMCs.

The CDR3 consists of 13 residues. V lost 5 bases, J lost 5 bases, and 12 bases lay in between. Germline CDR1 and CDR2: MNHEY and SVGAGI. As handled by the study authors: Nucleated cell counts were estimated from reference gene primer amplification. TCRdb's copy holds only in-frame clones and misses some; the assay was immunoSEQ multiplex PCR. From that table come the V and J calls and clone size; the DNA was used to work out D and trimming. This sample has around 69,000 clones, with about four fifths found just once. This chain uses TRBV6-5 with TRBJ1-2; no clear D gene. The TCR sequence derives from a man aged 45-65 years with active COVID-19. Sequencing input: peripheral blood. CDR3 sequence: CASSPREEYGYTF. The CDR3 DNA follows: TGTGCCAGCAGTCCCCGTGAAGAGTATGGCTACACCTTC.